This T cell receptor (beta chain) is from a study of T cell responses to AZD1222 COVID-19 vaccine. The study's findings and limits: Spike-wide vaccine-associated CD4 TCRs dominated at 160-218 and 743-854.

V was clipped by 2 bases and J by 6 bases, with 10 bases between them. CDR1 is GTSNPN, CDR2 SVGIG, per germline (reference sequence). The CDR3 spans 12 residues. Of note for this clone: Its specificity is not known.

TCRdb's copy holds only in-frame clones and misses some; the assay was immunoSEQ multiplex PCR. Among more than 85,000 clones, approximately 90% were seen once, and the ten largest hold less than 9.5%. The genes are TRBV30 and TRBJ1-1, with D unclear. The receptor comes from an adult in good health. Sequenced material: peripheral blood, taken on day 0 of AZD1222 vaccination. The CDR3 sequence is CAWSILPPEAFF. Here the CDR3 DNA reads TGTGCCTGGAGTATCCTACCCCCTGAAGCTTTCTTT.